One and the same sample provided the 24 T cell receptor beta chains below, sequenced in a study of cytomegalovirus exposure and HLA in healthy donors. The PCR had 60 Vbeta and 13 Jbeta primers. Some clones are missing from TCRdb's copy, which holds only in-frame ones; the method was immunoSEQ multiplex PCR. The sample has roughly 250,000 clones; roughly 70% are singletons. Material: PBMCs. The receptors here all came from a female donor in good health and CMV-seronegative.

The chain recombines TRBV11-3 with TRBJ2-1; a weak D match, TRBD2 (5 bases). V lost 5 bases, J lost 15 bases, and 14 bases lay in between. Germline CDR1 reads SGHNT; CDR2 reads YENEEA. CDR3 length equals 11 residues. The CDR3 spells CASSVDSRLFF. The CDR3 nucleotides are TGTGCCAGCAGCGTGGACTCCCGCCTGTTCTTC.

Comment on this clone: Other nucleotide sequences in the sample specify the same CDR3. The gene calls are TRBV6-4 and TRBJ1-5; perhaps TRBD1 as D (5 bases). In germline, CDR1 is MRHNA, CDR2 SNTAGT. The CDR3 has 16 amino acids. Trimming cost V 2 bases and J 6 bases, with 17 bases left between them. The CDR3 bases are TGTGCCAGCAGTGACGGCCCCAGGGTAATGGGTCAGCCCCAGCATTTT. Its protein product is CASSDGPRVMGQPQHF.

The chain carries TRBV7-6 and TRBJ2-7, with TRBD2 identical over 11 bases. The junction had 6 bases not matched to a gene; V was cut back by 2 bases and J by 3 bases. The CDR3 is 16 amino acids. Per germline, CDR1 SGHVS and CDR2 FNYEAQ. CDR3: CASSLTSGSGVYEQYF. CDR3 bases: TGTGCCAGCAGCTTAACTAGCGGGAGTGGGGTCTACGAGCAGTACTTC.

The chain joins TRBV12-5 to TRBJ1-2; 11 nucleotides align to TRBD1. Unmatched junction bases numbered 15, after V lost 7 bases and J lost 11 bases. Germline lookup yields CDR1 LGHNT and CDR2 FRNRAP. This CDR3 has 15 residues. The CDR3 loop is CASAASGTGGFGYTF. The CDR3 DNA reads TGTGCTAGTGCTGCATCCGGGACAGGGGGTTTTGGGTACACCTTC.

The chain carries TRBV11-2 and TRBJ1-3; D call uncertain. The ends were cut back, 5 bases at V and 0 bases at J, with 8 bases in the middle. From germline, CDR1 is SGHAT and CDR2 FQNNGV. CDR3 length: 14 amino acids. The CDR3 DNA follows: TGTGCCAGCAGCGACACGGTCTCTGGAAACACCATATATTTT. This translates into CASSDTVSGNTIYF.

The chain uses TRBV11-2 and TRBJ2-7; 10 bases are shared with TRBD1. Looked up from germline, CDR1 is SGHAT and CDR2 is FQNNGV. Unmatched junction bases numbered 10, after V lost 4 bases and J lost 7 bases. The CDR3 sequence is 15 residues long. In DNA, the CDR3 is TGTGCCAGCAGCTCCCCCCGAGACAGGGGGCAGGAGCAGTACTTC. This codes for CASSSPRDRGQEQYF. The whole variable domain, remainder taken from reference TRBV11-2 and TRBJ2-7, is EAGVAQSPRYKIIEKRQSVAFWCNPISGHATLYWYQQILGQGPKLLIQFQNNGVVDDSQLPKDRFSAERLKGVDSTLKIQPAKLEDSAVYLCASSSPRDRGQEQYFGPGTRLTVT.

This rearrangement joins TRBV19 to TRBJ2-2; TRBD2 matches 15 bases. The germline V gene has CDR1 LNHDA and CDR2 SQIVND (reference sequence). The CDR3 is 17 amino acids. With V trimmed by 8 bases and J by 5 bases, 9 bases remained unmatched. In nucleotides, the CDR3 is TGTGCCAGTTTCCAAGGACTAGCGGGAGGGCCAACCGGGGAGCTGTTTTTT. Translating it yields CASFQGLAGGPTGELFF.

This clone was recorded a few times. The rearrangement uses TRBV6-6 and TRBJ1-1; unclear D gene. Looked up from germline, CDR1 is MNHNY and CDR2 is SVGAGI (reference sequence). V shed 5 bases and J shed 5 bases, with 9 bases lying between them. CDR3 length: 12 amino acids. The CDR3 region has the DNA TGTGCCAGCAGTCTCTCGGGGACTGAAGCTTTCTTT. This translates into CASSLSGTEAFF.

This clone showed up just a few times. This rearrangement joins TRBV6-5 to TRBJ2-5; no clear D gene. V lost 5 bases to trimming and J lost 2 bases, with 9 bases between them. From germline, CDR1 is MNHEY and CDR2 SVGAGI. This CDR3 is 13 amino acids long. The CDR3 sequence: CASSRARQETQYF. As DNA, the CDR3 is TGTGCCAGCAGTCGCGCCAGGCAAGAGACCCAGTACTTC.

DNA of the CDR3: TGTGCCAGCAGTGCCACGGTCGAGCAGTACTTC. It encodes CASSATVEQYF. The genes are TRBV2 and TRBJ2-7, with D unresolved. The length of the CDR3 is 11 residues. Trimming stripped 4 bases from V and 6 bases from J, with 7 bases between. Germline V gives CDR1 SNHLY, CDR2 FYNNEI. Full variable domain (rest looked up from reference TRBV2 and TRBJ2-7): EPEVTQTPSHQVTQMGQEVILRCVPISNHLYFYWYRQILGQKVEFLVSFYNNEISEKSEIFDDQFSVERPDGSNFTLKIRSTKLEDSAMYFCASSATVEQYFGPGTRLTVT.

The rearrangement links TRBV11-3 to TRBJ1-2, with 8 bases aligning to TRBD1. The CDR3 has 13 residues. V lost 4 bases, J lost 7 bases, and 5 bases stayed unmatched. The V gene's germline CDR1 is SGHNT and CDR2 YENEEA. The CDR3 is CASSSRGLGGYTF. As DNA, the CDR3 is TGTGCCAGCAGCTCCAGGGGGCTTGGTGGCTACACCTTC.

This clone was detected only once. The chain has TRBV11-3 and TRBJ2-5; TRBD2 agrees at 11 bases. Losses at the gene ends were 5 bases for V and 1 base for J; bases not matched to a gene: 3. The CDR3 length is 15 residues. Germline V gene sequence: CDR1 SGHNT, CDR2 YENEEA. CDR3 DNA sequence: TGTGCCAGCAGCACCGGGACTAGCGGCCAAGAGACCCAGTACTTC. Translation gives CASSTGTSGQETQYF.

The rearrangement uses TRBV4-2 and TRBJ2-7; D ambiguous. Between the trimmed V and J ends, which lost 0 bases and 10 bases, there was a span of 10 bases. Per germline, CDR1 LGHNA and CDR2 YNFKEQ. The CDR3 is 12 residues long. In DNA form, the CDR3 reads TGTGCCAGCAGCCAAGATCAGCAGGAACAGTACTTC. It yields the protein CASSQDQQEQYF.

This clone was counted a few times. V usage is TRBV6-5 and J usage is TRBJ2-7; 8 bases are shared with TRBD1. V gave up 3 bases and J gave up 5 bases; unmatched junction bases: 3. Germline assignment: CDR1 MNHEY and CDR2 SVGAGI. The CDR3 consists of 13 residues. The CDR3 nucleotides read TGTGCCAGCAGTTATGACAGGGGCAACGAGCAGTACTTC. Its translation is CASSYDRGNEQYF.

The rearrangement joins TRBV30 to TRBJ2-2; 7 bases are shared with TRBD1. Per germline, CDR1 GTSNPN and CDR2 SVGIG (reference sequence). Trimming at V came to 0 bases and at J to 3 bases, leaving 1 base not matched to a gene. This CDR3 region has 14 residues. CDR3 loop: CAWSVDRDTGELFF. CDR3 DNA sequence: TGTGCCTGGAGTGTAGACAGGGACACCGGGGAGCTGTTTTTT.

This chain joins TRBV7-9 and TRBJ1-2; a weak D match, TRBD1 (6 bases). CDR1 and CDR2 from the germline V gene are SEHNR and FQNEAQ (reference sequence). Trimming removed 4 bases from V and 8 bases from J, with 14 bases in between. CDR3 length: 13 residues. This CDR3 is CASSSSGGKGYTF. Written as DNA, the CDR3 is TGTGCCAGCAGCTCTTCGGGGGGCAAAGGCTACACCTTC.

This clone has only one observation. The chain combines TRBV6-1 with TRBJ2-7; 10 nucleotides agree with TRBD1. From germline, CDR1 is MNHNS and CDR2 SASEGT. This CDR3 has 14 residues. The V gene end was trimmed by 5 bases and the J gene end by 6 bases; junction bases not matched to a gene: 7. CDR3 residues: CASSSAGTGVEQYF. The CDR3 DNA reads as TGTGCCAGCAGTTCAGCCGGGACAGGGGTCGAGCAGTACTTC.

The rearrangement joins TRBV30 to TRBJ1-1; D is uncertain. CDR3 length equals 16 residues. The V gene's germline CDR1 is GTSNPN and CDR2 SVGIG (reference sequence). V lost 0 bases and J 5 bases, leaving 19 bases between the germline ends. The CDR3 DNA is TGTGCCTGGAGTGTAGGCACTTCTAGGACGGGGACTGAAGCTTTCTTT. It encodes CAWSVGTSRTGTEAFF.

The chain has TRBV7-9 and TRBJ1-4, with 9 bases aligning to TRBD1. This CDR3 region has 15 residues. J lost 8 bases, V lost 5 bases, and 9 bases had no gene match. Germline assignment: CDR1 SEHNR and CDR2 FQNEAQ (reference sequence). The CDR3: CASSTPDRGREKLFF. Written as DNA, the CDR3 is TGTGCCAGCAGCACCCCGGACAGGGGACGAGAAAAACTGTTTTTT.

The rearrangement uses TRBV5-1 and TRBJ1-2; 9 bases line up with TRBD1. With V trimmed by 0 bases and J by 4 bases, 4 bases remained unmatched. The CDR3 runs 15 residues. The germline V gene has CDR1 SGHRS and CDR2 YFSETQ. DNA of the CDR3: TGCGCCAGCAGCTTGGTTGGGGACAGGGTCTATGGCTACACCTTC. Translated: CASSLVGDRVYGYTF.

This chain joins TRBV2 and TRBJ1-1; D is unclear. In germline, CDR1 is SNHLY, CDR2 FYNNEI. This CDR3 is 13 amino acids long. Trimming removed 5 bases at V and 1 base at J, with 8 bases between. The DNA for the CDR3 is TGTGCCAGCAGTACTTTGAAGAACACTGAAGCTTTCTTT. Translation gives CASSTLKNTEAFF.

This chain uses TRBV6-5 with TRBJ2-2; 11 bases align to TRBD2. Looked up from germline, CDR1 is MNHEY and CDR2 is SVGAGI. V shed 8 bases and J 6 bases; nucleotides not matched to a gene: 8. The CDR3 has 15 residues. The CDR3 here is CASGLAGGPPGELFF. The CDR3 nucleotides are TGTGCCAGCGGGTTAGCGGGAGGGCCGCCCGGGGAGCTGTTTTTT.

The chain links TRBV2 to TRBJ1-2; the D is unclear. Trimming took 6 bases from V and 7 from J, leaving 18 bases between them. This CDR3 is 14 amino acids long. CDR1 SNHLY and CDR2 FYNNEI come from the germline V gene. The CDR3 DNA reads TGTGCCAGCAGACCGGGAGTCCCTCACGGTGGCTACACCTTC. Translation: CASRPGVPHGGYTF.

The rearrangement joins TRBV11-3 to TRBJ1-1; 8 nucleotides line up with TRBD1. Germline values: CDR1 SGHNT, CDR2 YENEEA. The length of the CDR3 is 13 residues. The V segment lost 7 bases and the J segment 4 bases; nucleotides outside the gene matches: 5. CDR3 coding DNA: TGTGCCAGCATTTCTGACAGGGGCACTGAAGCTTTCTTT. The encoded protein is CASISDRGTEAFF. Full variable domain (missing parts from reference TRBV11-3 and TRBJ1-1): EAGVVQSPRYKIIEKKQPVAFWCNPISGHNTLYWYLQNLGQGPELLIRYENEEAVDDSQLPKDRFSAERLKGVDSTLKIQPAELGDSAVYLCASISDRGTEAFFGQGTRLTVV.